These 20 T cell receptor beta chains originate from one sample sequenced in a study of blood T cells in healthy people across ages. The use of a sample-barcoded 5' primer and a J-beta primer mix characterized a second PCR of about 7 to 12 cycles. From the 5' RACE reads, TCRdb called clonotypes with MiXCR, one entry per CDR3 protein. Of about 320,000 distinct CDR3 sequences detected, 25% to 30% appear once; the ten largest clones hold around 29%. The sample comprised blood. These TCRs come from a woman in her sixties or seventies in good health.

The V gene is TRBV20-1, the J gene TRBJ2-7, with TRBD1 matching over 8 bases. Trimming took 3 bases from V and 5 from J; bases not matched to a gene: 9. The CDR3 contains 14 residues. CDR1 and CDR2 from the germline V gene are DFQATT and SNEGSKA (reference sequence). The CDR3 region has the DNA TGCAGTGCTAGTTGGGGCCCAGGGGGCCACGAGCAGTACTTC. This codes for CSASWGPGGHEQYF.

The CDR3 protein is CASSPPSQPIVQYF. DNA for the CDR3: TGTGCCAGCTCACCACCGTCACAGCCGATTGTCCAGTACTTC. V gene TRBV18 combines with J gene TRBJ2-5; D is unresolved. Looked up from germline, CDR1 is KGHSH and CDR2 is LQKENI. V lost 0 bases and J 10 bases, leaving 15 bases between the germline ends. This CDR3 region has 14 residues. The complete variable domain, with remaining parts taken from reference TRBV18 and TRBJ2-5, reads NAGVMQNPRHLVRRRGQEARLRCSPMKGHSHVYWYRQLPEEGLKFMVYLQKENIIDESGMPKERFSAEFPKEGPSILRIQQVVRGDSAAYFCASSPPSQPIVQYFGPGTRLLVL.

The chain has TRBV5-6 and TRBJ2-5, with D possibly TRBD2 on 5 matching bases. The germline V gene has CDR1 SGHDT and CDR2 YYEEEE. Trimming stripped 1 base from V and 5 bases from J, with 12 bases between. The CDR3 is 14 amino acids. For the CDR3, the DNA is TGTGCCAGCAGCTTGTATGAGGGTCGTGAGACCCAGTACTTC. This sequence encodes CASSLYEGRETQYF.

The chain employs TRBV20-1 and TRBJ2-1, with 9 bases matching TRBD1. The ends lost 5 bases at V and 4 bases at J; junction bases unmatched: 6. The germline V gene encodes CDR1 DFQATT and CDR2 SNEGSKA (reference sequence). The CDR3 extends over 14 amino acids. The CDR3: CSAPGQGLYNEQFF. The CDR3 DNA reads TGCAGTGCTCCCGGACAGGGGCTTTACAATGAGCAGTTCTTC.

This clonotype has only one observation. This rearrangement joins TRBV7-9 to TRBJ2-1, with TRBD2 matching 7 bases. CDR3 length: 17 residues. Germline V gene lookup returns CDR1 SEHNR and CDR2 FQNEAQ (reference sequence). V shed 3 bases, J shed 8 bases, and the junction held 16 bases outside the gene matches. CDR3 bases: TGTGCCAGCAGCTTCCCCAGGGCCCTCAGCGGGGAGGATGAGCAGTTCTTC. It yields the protein CASSFPRALSGEDEQFF.

About this clonotype: One end of the junction is discordant with germline, which a read error may explain. This rearrangement joins TRBV6-1 to TRBJ1-6, with D possibly being TRBD1 (6 bases). The CDR3 has 16 amino acids. Germline-derived CDR1 and CDR2 are MNHNS and SASEGT. In nucleotides, the CDR3 is TGTGCCAACAGTGAAGGGGGTCACTGGGGCAATTCACCCCTCCACTTT. This encodes CANSEGGHWGNSPLHF.

The sample holds a few counts of this clonotype. The gene calls are TRBV20-1 and TRBJ1-4; TRBD1 matches at 7 bases. Germline CDR1 DFQATT, CDR2 SNEGSKA (reference sequence). There are 17 residues in the CDR3. Unmatched junction bases numbered 9, after V lost 0 bases and J lost 2 bases. The CDR3 here is CSARDLKDRWTNEKLFF. The CDR3 nucleotides are TGCAGTGCTAGAGATCTTAAGGACAGGTGGACTAATGAAAAACTGTTTTTT.

This clonotype showed up just a few times. The V and J genes are TRBV3-1 and TRBJ2-7; TRBD2 might be the D (5 bases). Trimming shortened V by 1 base and J by 3 bases, and 22 bases separated the two germline ends. The germline V gene encodes CDR1 LGHDT and CDR2 YNNKEL (reference sequence). The CDR3 has 18 amino acids. The CDR3 DNA reads TGTGCCAGCAGCCAAGTCTTTCCGACCCAGAGGGCGGTCTACGAGCAGTACTTC. Its protein product is CASSQVFPTQRAVYEQYF.

This clonotype was detected only a few times. The chain recombines TRBV6-2 or TRBV6-3 with TRBJ2-3; D may be TRBD2 (5 bases). The CDR3 sequence is 14 residues long. V was pared by 4 bases and J by 4 bases, with 12 bases between. The germline CDR1 and CDR2 sequences are MNHEY and SVGEGT. CDR3 loop: CASSLNSGPDTQYF. CDR3 nucleotides: TGTGCCAGCAGTTTGAACAGCGGTCCAGATACGCAGTATTTT.

The gene calls are TRBV19 and TRBJ1-1; perhaps TRBD1 as D (6 bases). With 10 bases removed from V and 1 base from J, the gap between germline ends came to 13 bases. Per germline, CDR1 LNHDA and CDR2 SQIVND (reference sequence). This CDR3 has 13 amino acids. The CDR3 nucleotides are TGTGCCAATACCAGACAGGCGAACACTGAAGCTTTCTTT. This sequence encodes CANTRQANTEAFF.

This clonotype was seen repeatedly, ten times or more. The genes are TRBV29-1 and TRBJ2-5; 7 positions match TRBD2. Germline CDR1 reads SQVTM; CDR2 reads ANQGSEA. After removal of 6 bases from V and 1 base from J, the junction contained 14 bases not matched to a gene. CDR3 size: 16 residues. The chain's CDR3 is CSVQSPTGGSQETQYF. As DNA, the CDR3 is TGCAGCGTCCAATCCCCGACGGGAGGTAGCCAAGAGACCCAGTACTTC.

This clonotype turned up a few times. The chain combines TRBV12-3 or TRBV12-4 with TRBJ1-1; D unresolved. This CDR3 comprises 14 residues. V was shortened by 5 bases and J by 1 base, with 11 bases between the two germline ends. The CDR3 DNA reads TGTGCCAGCAGTCTCACGCAGGCGAACACTGAAGCTTTCTTT. Translating gives CASSLTQANTEAFF.

Concerning this clonotype itself: This could be a read error, since a much larger clone is one nucleotide away. This rearrangement joins TRBV2 to TRBJ2-5; unclear D gene. The end of the DNA is better explained by TRBJ2-7, so the J call may be wrong. This CDR3 region has 14 residues. Germline V gene lookup returns CDR1 SNHLY and CDR2 FYNNEI. The CDR3 is CASSEGQRAYEQYF. CDR3 coding DNA: TGTGCCAGCAGTGAAGGTCAGCGAGCCTACGAGCAGTACTTC.

In this sample, this clonotype turned up a few times. The J gene is TRBJ2-1, the V gene TRBV3-1, with D perhaps matching TRBD1 or TRBD2 (5 bases each). The assigned J gene may be wrong: the sequence end matches TRBJ2-7 better. The CDR3 is 15 residues long. From germline, CDR1 is LGHDT and CDR2 YNNKEL (reference sequence). CDR3 DNA sequence: TGTGCCAGCAGCCAAGAGTGGGACGTTGGGTACGAGCAGTACTTC. Its protein is CASSQEWDVGYEQYF.

The chain joins TRBV14 to TRBJ2-1; a weak D match, TRBD1 (5 bases). Germline V lookup: CDR1 SGHDN, CDR2 FVKESK. The CDR3 extends over 12 amino acids. With 4 bases removed from V and 9 bases from J, the gap between germline ends came to 10 bases. CDR3 sequence reads: CASSPGTGEQFF. The CDR3 DNA sequence: TGTGCCAGCAGCCCGGGCACAGGTGAGCAGTTCTTC. Supplemented by reference TRBV14 and TRBJ2-1, the full variable domain reads EAGVTQFPSHSVIEKGQTVTLRCDPISGHDNLYWYRRVMGKEIKFLLHFVKESKQDESGMPNNRFLAERTGGTYSTLKVQPAELEDSGVYFCASSPGTGEQFFGPGTRLTVL.

The chain has TRBV4-2 and TRBJ2-7; 8 bases fit TRBD2. The V gene's germline CDR1 is LGHNA and CDR2 YNFKEQ. The V segment lost 0 bases and the J segment 4 bases; nucleotides outside the gene matches: 11. This CDR3 is built from 17 residues. The CDR3 protein is CASSQEGRAGVFYEQYF. CDR3 nucleotides: TGTGCCAGCAGCCAAGAGGGGAGAGCGGGAGTATTTTACGAGCAGTACTTC.

This clonotype was recorded at least ten times. This chain uses TRBV20-1 with TRBJ1-4; 8 positions match TRBD1. The CDR3 totals 16 residues. After removal of 2 bases from V and 0 bases from J, the junction contained 5 bases not matched to a gene. Per the germline V gene, CDR1 is DFQATT and CDR2 is SNEGSKA (reference sequence). CDR3 residues: CSARKGQAATNEKLFF. CDR3 nucleotides: TGCAGTGCTAGAAAGGGACAGGCAGCAACTAATGAAAAACTGTTTTTT.

This chain joins TRBV28 and TRBJ1-2; D might be TRBD1 (6 bases). This CDR3 comprises 16 residues. Trimming cost V 6 bases and J 0 bases, with 17 bases left between them. The germline V gene encodes CDR1 MDHEN and CDR2 SYDVKM. The CDR3, as DNA: TGTGCCAGCAGCCTAGGCGGGGGGGGCTCTAACTATGGCTACACCTTC. Translating gives CASSLGGGGSNYGYTF.

V usage is TRBV3-1 and J usage is TRBJ2-1, with D perhaps matching TRBD2 (6 bases). The J call is doubtful: the DNA matches TRBJ2-7 better. The CDR3 has 14 residues. Germline V gives CDR1 LGHDT, CDR2 YNNKEL (reference sequence). The CDR3 DNA reads TGTGCCAGCAGCCCTCGGGAGATTGGCTACGAGCAGTACTTC. It codes for CASSPREIGYEQYF.

The chain carries TRBV19 and TRBJ1-4; D unresolved. Trimming removed 3 bases at V and 3 bases at J, with 11 bases between. The CDR3 length is 15 residues. Germline V lookup: CDR1 LNHDA, CDR2 SQIVND (reference sequence). The CDR3 loop reads CASSMSRGANEKLFF. The CDR3 DNA follows: TGTGCCAGTAGTATGTCCCGGGGAGCTAATGAAAAACTGTTTTTT.